This T cell receptor (beta chain) came from a study of CD8+ T cells in alopecia areata. Treatment given: oral pan-JAK inhibitor, 5-10 mg twice daily. The researchers isolated CD4+ and CD8+ T cells from PBMCs by sorting. On this clone: Its antigen remains unidentified.

The CDR3 is 14 amino acids. V lost 4 bases, J lost 9 bases, and 5 bases stayed unmatched. Germline CDR1 SGHDT, CDR2 YYEEEE. Once RNA had been extracted, it was reverse transcribed into cDNA to act as the sequencing template. Using immunoSEQ multiplex PCR, the repertoire was profiled, and TCRdb retains in-frame clones only, with some absent. The repertoire holds 150,000 to 200,000 clones, with about 54% as singletons. General study results and limits: Many expanded lesional clones stayed in scalp and blood while on tofacitinib.

Sequencing used CD4+ T cells sorted from blood, obtained at approximately week 56, from a patient treated with tofacitinib. The clonotype was recovered from a human donor with alopecia areata. This chain joins TRBV5-6 and TRBJ1-6, with 9 bases fitting TRBD1. The chain's CDR3 is CASSKDRGISPLHF. In DNA, the CDR3 is TGTGCCAGCAGCAAGGACAGGGGTATTTCACCCCTCCACTTT. Drawing the rest from reference TRBV5-6 and TRBJ1-6, the complete variable domain is DAGVTQSPTHLIKTRGQQVTLRCSPKSGHDTVSWYQQALGQGPQFIFQYYEEEERQRGNFPDRFSGHQFPNYSSELNVNALLLGDSALYLCASSKDRGISPLHFGNGTRLTVT.